This T cell receptor (beta chain) was documented in a study of Graves' ophthalmopathy and Graves' hyperthyroidism. General study results and limits: Detected in blood as well were most expanded thyroid clonotypes with frequency above 0.001. Discrimination between ophthalmopathy and stable hyperthyroidism by a 13-signature model showed about 85% sensitivity and 70% to 82% specificity.

Where ophthalmopathy was absent within 18 months of follow-up, hyperthyroidism was stable. Hyperthyroidism patients, all newly diagnosed, had under 2 months' duration and ages of 18 to 65. Concerning this clonotype itself: Antigen specificity is unknown. A read error is possible here, since a much larger clone lies one base away.

Amplified material comprised TCR beta CDR3 regions derived from RNA transcripts. HTBI primers were used in a first-round RT-PCR, which preceded a second-round multiplex PCR. TCRdb recomputed calls from the multiplex PCR reads with MiXCR, one row per CDR3 protein. This sample has roughly 400,000 distinct CDR3 sequences; roughly 15% occur once, and the top ten carry around 6.6%. This CDR3 contains 13 residues. The ends were cut back, 4 bases at V and 8 bases at J, with 11 bases in the middle. Germline V CDR1 and CDR2: KGHDR, SFDVKD. This TCR derives from a woman younger than 30 with stable Graves' hyperthyroidism. Material for sequencing was peripheral blood. The chain employs TRBV24-1 and TRBJ1-5; D is undetermined. The CDR3 nucleotides are TGTGCCACCAGTGAGGTTATGGGGAAGCCCCAGCATTTT. Amino acid sequence: CATSEVMGKPQHF.